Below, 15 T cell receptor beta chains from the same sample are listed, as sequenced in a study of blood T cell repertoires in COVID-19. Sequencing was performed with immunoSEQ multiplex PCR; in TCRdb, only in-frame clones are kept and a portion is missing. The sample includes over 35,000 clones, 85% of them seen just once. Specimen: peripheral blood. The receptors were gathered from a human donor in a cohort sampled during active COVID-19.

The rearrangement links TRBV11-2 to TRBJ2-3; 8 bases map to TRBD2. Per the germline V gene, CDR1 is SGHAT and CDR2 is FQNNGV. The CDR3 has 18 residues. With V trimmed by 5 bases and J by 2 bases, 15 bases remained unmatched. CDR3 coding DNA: TGTGCCAGCAGCCCCATCGGGGGGGTCCTATATGACACAGATACGCAGTATTTT. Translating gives CASSPIGGVLYDTDTQYF.

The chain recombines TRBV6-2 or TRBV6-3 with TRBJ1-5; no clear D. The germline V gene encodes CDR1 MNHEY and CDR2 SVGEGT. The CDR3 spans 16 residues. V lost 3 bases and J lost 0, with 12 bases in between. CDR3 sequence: CASSYRRAYSNQPQHF. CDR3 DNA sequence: TGTGCCAGCAGTTATCGGAGGGCCTATAGCAATCAGCCCCAGCATTTT.

CDR3 region: CASSPRLGQGFTGELFF. In nucleotides, the CDR3 is TGCGCCAGCAGTCCTCGATTGGGACAGGGCTTTACCGGGGAGCTGTTTTTT. The chain uses TRBV5-1 and TRBJ2-2, with 9 bases that match TRBD1. The junction had 13 bases not matched to a gene; V was cut back by 5 bases and J by 5 bases. The germline V gene has CDR1 SGHRS and CDR2 YFSETQ. The CDR3 totals 17 residues.

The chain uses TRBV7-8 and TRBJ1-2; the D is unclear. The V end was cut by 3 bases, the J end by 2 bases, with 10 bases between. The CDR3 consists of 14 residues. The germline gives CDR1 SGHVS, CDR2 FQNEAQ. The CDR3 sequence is CASSLTTGNYGYTF. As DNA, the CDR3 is TGTGCCAGCAGCTTGACGACGGGGAACTATGGCTACACCTTC.

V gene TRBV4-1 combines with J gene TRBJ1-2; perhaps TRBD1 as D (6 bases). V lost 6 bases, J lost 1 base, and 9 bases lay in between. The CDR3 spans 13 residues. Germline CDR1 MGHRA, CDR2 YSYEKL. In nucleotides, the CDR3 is TGCGCCAGCAGATTAGGGGGTAACTATGGCTACACCTTC. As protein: CASRLGGNYGYTF.

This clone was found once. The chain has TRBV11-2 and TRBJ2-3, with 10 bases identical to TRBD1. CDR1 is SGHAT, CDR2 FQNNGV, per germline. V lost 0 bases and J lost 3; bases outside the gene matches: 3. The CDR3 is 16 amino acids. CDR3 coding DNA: TGTGCCAGCAGCTTAGAAGACAGGGGGCAGACAGATACGCAGTATTTT. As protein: CASSLEDRGQTDTQYF.

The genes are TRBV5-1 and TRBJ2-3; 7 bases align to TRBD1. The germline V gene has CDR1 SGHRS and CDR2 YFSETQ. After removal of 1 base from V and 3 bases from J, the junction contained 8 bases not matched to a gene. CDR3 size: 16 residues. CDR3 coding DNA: TGCGCCAGCAGCTTGTCGGAGACAGGGAAGACAGATACGCAGTATTTT. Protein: CASSLSETGKTDTQYF. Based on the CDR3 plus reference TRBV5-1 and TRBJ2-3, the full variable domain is KAGVTQTPRYLIKTRGQQVTLSCSPISGHRSVSWYQQTPGQGLQFLFEYFSETQRNKGNFPGRFSGRQFSNSRSEMNVSTLELGDSALYLCASSLSETGKTDTQYFGPGTRLTVL.

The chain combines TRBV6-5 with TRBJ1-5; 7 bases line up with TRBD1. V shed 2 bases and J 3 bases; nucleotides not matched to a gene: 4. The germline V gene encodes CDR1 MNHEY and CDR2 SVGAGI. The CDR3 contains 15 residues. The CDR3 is CASSYGGQNNQPQHF. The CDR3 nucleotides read TGTGCCAGCAGTTACGGGGGACAGAACAATCAGCCCCAGCATTTT.

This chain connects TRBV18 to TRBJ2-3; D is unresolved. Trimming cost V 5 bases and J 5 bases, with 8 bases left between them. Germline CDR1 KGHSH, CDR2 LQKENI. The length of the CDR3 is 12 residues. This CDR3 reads CASSFYIDTQYF. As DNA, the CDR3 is TGTGCCAGCTCATTTTACATAGATACGCAGTATTTT. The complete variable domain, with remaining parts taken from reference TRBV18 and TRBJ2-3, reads NAGVMQNPRHLVRRRGQEARLRCSPMKGHSHVYWYRQLPEEGLKFMVYLQKENIIDESGMPKERFSAEFPKEGPSILRIQQVVRGDSAAYFCASSFYIDTQYFGPGTRLTVL.

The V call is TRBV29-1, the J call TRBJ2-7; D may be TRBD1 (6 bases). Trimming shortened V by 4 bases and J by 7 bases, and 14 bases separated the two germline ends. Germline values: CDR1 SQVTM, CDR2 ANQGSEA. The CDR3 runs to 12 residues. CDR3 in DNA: TGCAGCGTTGCTGGTACGCAGGGGGAGCAGTACTTC. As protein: CSVAGTQGEQYF.

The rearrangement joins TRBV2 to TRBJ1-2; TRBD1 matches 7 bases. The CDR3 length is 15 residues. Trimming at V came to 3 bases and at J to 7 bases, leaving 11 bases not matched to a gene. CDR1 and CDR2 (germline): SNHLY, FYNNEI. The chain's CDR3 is CASSDDQNRGRGYTF. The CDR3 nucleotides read TGTGCCAGCAGTGACGACCAAAACAGGGGCCGTGGCTACACCTTC.

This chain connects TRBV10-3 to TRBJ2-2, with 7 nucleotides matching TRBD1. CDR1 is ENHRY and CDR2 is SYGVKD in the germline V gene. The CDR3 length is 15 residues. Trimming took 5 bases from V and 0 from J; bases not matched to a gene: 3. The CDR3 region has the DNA TGTGCCATCAGTCGGACAGGTGCGAACACCGGGGAGCTGTTTTTT. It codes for CAISRTGANTGELFF.

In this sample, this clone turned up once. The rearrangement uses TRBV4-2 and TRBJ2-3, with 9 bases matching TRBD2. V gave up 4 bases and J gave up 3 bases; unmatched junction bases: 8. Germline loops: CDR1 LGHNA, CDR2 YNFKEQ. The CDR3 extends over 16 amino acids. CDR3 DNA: TGTGCCAGCAGCCGTACAGCGGGGGGCGGGACAGATACGCAGTATTTT. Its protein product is CASSRTAGGGTDTQYF.

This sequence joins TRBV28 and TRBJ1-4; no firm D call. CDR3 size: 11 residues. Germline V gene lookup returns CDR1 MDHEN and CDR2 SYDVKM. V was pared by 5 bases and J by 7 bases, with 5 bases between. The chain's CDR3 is CASSPSEKLFF. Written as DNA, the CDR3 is TGTGCCAGCAGTCCGTCTGAAAAACTGTTTTTT.

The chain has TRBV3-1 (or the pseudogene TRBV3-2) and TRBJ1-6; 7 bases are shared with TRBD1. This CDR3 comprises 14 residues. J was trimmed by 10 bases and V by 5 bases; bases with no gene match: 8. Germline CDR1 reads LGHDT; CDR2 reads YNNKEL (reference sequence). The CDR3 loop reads CASSENRGSSPLHF. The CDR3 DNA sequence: TGTGCCAGCAGCGAGAACAGGGGAAGCTCACCCCTCCACTTT.